The rows below give T cell receptor beta chains drawn from one sample of a study of molecular identifiers for immune sequencing clone quantification. TCRdb called the PCR reads again in MiXCR, with one record for every CDR3 protein. The sample lists around 470,000 distinct CDR3 sequences, 25% occurring once. Source material: naive CD8+ T cells from blood, with Jurkat cell RNA spiked in. These receptors came from a human donor in good health. Some libraries in this study had Jurkat cell RNA spiked in. Both conserved end residues are part of each CDR3. Each record gives: J gene, D gene, V gene, clone size, CDR3 protein, CDR3 DNA. The D gene is left open where the match is weak. Part of the rows lack a size; the others show once, few, many or a class for expanded clones.

j_call: TRBJ2-1
d_call: TRBD2
v_call: TRBV6-5
clone_size: many
cdr3_aa: CASSYLGAGGPSGYNEQFF
cdr3_nt: TGTGCCAGCAGTTACTTGGGAGCGGGAGGGCCTTCGGGGTACAATGAGCAGTTCTTC

j_call: TRBJ1-5
d_call: NA
v_call: TRBV15
clone_size: few
cdr3_aa: CATSREGYAQPQHF
cdr3_nt: TGTGCCACCAGCAGGGAGGGTTATGCTCAGCCCCAGCATTTT

j_call: TRBJ2-7
d_call: NA
v_call: TRBV6-5
clone_size: many
cdr3_aa: CASSLGVPSYEQYF
cdr3_nt: TGTGCCAGCAGCCTCGGGGTGCCCTCCTACGAGCAGTACTTC

j_call: TRBJ2-7
d_call: TRBD2
v_call: TRBV7-9
clone_size: few
cdr3_aa: CASSHQTSGPYEQYF
cdr3_nt: TGTGCCAGCAGCCACCAGACTAGCGGCCCCTACGAGCAGTACTTC

j_call: TRBJ2-7
d_call: NA
v_call: TRBV12-3/TRBV12-4
clone_size: many
cdr3_aa: CASSLGGSYTYEQYF
cdr3_nt: TGTGCCAGCAGCCTAGGGGGGTCCTACACCTACGAGCAGTACTTC

j_call: TRBJ2-3
d_call: NA
v_call: TRBV4-3
clone_size: few
cdr3_aa: CASSQDGQKYTDTQYF
cdr3_nt: TGCGCCAGCAGCCAAGATGGACAGAAATACACAGATACGCAGTATTTT

j_call: TRBJ2-6
d_call: NA
v_call: TRBV4-2
clone_size: NA
cdr3_aa: CASSQERARHSGANVLTF
cdr3_nt: TGTGCCAGCAGCCAAGAAAGGGCGCGTCACTCTGGGGCCAACGTCCTGACTTTC

j_call: TRBJ2-1
d_call: NA
v_call: TRBV28
clone_size: NA
cdr3_aa: CASSSTTGSEQFF
cdr3_nt: TGTGCCAGCAGTTCAACAACAGGGTCTGAGCAGTTCTTC

j_call: TRBJ1-2
d_call: NA
v_call: TRBV29-1
clone_size: NA
cdr3_aa: CSFESSYGYTF
cdr3_nt: TGCAGCTTTGAGAGTAGCTATGGCTACACCTTC

j_call: TRBJ2-4
d_call: TRBD1
v_call: TRBV19
clone_size: few
cdr3_aa: CASSSGQGSDF
cdr3_nt: TGTGCCAGTAGTTCCGGACAGGGTTCGGACTTC